These 22 T cell receptor beta chains came from one sample sequenced in a study of T cell repertoires in cytomegalovirus infection. From the reads, TCRdb called clonotypes with MiXCR, one entry per CDR3 protein. There are about 140,000 distinct CDR3 sequences in the sample; roughly 6.5% occur only once, and more than 15% lies in the top ten. The sequenced sample was PBMCs. Receptors originate from a human donor in good health (CMV status not recorded). Some clones in this sample may be carry-over from other donors' samples.

There are a few counts of this clonotype. The chain recombines TRBV7-2 with TRBJ2-3; D uncertain. This CDR3 contains 11 residues. Germline V gives CDR1 SGHTA, CDR2 FQGNSA. V lost 5 bases and J lost 7, with 7 bases in between. The chain's CDR3 is CASSVLHTQYF. The CDR3 DNA is TGTGCCAGCAGCGTCCTCCATACGCAGTATTTT. Full variable domain (remainder filled in from reference TRBV7-2 and TRBJ2-3): GAGVSQSPSNKVTEKGKDVELRCDPISGHTALYWYRQSLGQGLEFLIYFQGNSAPDKSGLPSDRFSAERTGGSVSTLTIQRTQQEDSAVYLCASSVLHTQYFGPGTRLTVL.

This clonotype has just a few counts. The chain uses TRBV7-9 and TRBJ1-5, with 9 bases aligning to TRBD1. Germline V gene data show CDR1 as SEHNR and CDR2 as FQNEAQ (reference sequence). The CDR3 covers 15 residues. J lost 7 bases, V lost 4 bases, and 8 bases had no gene match. CDR3 protein: CASSSTDRGVQPQHF. For the CDR3, the DNA is TGTGCCAGCAGCTCAACCGACAGGGGGGTACAGCCCCAGCATTTT.

This clonotype was counted ten times or more. The chain recombines TRBV5-4 with TRBJ1-1, with a possible D match to TRBD1 (5 bases). CDR3 length: 16 amino acids. V lost 1 base and J lost 0, with 13 bases in between. Germline CDR1 and CDR2: SGHNT and YYREEE (reference sequence). CDR3 sequence: CASSLSRTRMNTEAFF. DNA of the CDR3: TGTGCCAGCAGCTTGTCCCGGACAAGAATGAACACTGAAGCTTTCTTT.

This clonotype was observed a few times. This sequence joins TRBV19 and TRBJ1-1; D remains ambiguous. CDR3 length equals 15 residues. Trimming removed 5 bases from V and 8 bases from J, with 21 bases in between. Germline CDR1 and CDR2: LNHDA and SQIVND (reference sequence). The CDR3, as DNA: TGTGCCAGTAGTCTAACCATTAGACTAAGCGAAGAAGCTTTCTTT. It codes for CASSLTIRLSEEAFF.

This clonotype occurred a few times. The CDR3 region is CASSPRGDNEQFF. CDR3 bases: TGTGCCAGCAGCCCCCGGGGCGACAATGAGCAGTTCTTC. The V call is TRBV7-3, the J call TRBJ2-1; D may be TRBD1 or TRBD2 (5 bases each). V was cut by 5 bases and J by 5 bases, with 10 bases left in between. Germline V lookup: CDR1 SGHTA, CDR2 FQGTGA. The CDR3 loop spans 13 amino acids.

This clonotype has a count of ten or more. The J gene is TRBJ1-1, the V gene TRBV7-2; D not certain. The germline V gene encodes CDR1 SGHTA and CDR2 FQGNSA. V gave up 2 bases and J gave up 6 bases, with 10 bases separating them. This CDR3 has 13 amino acids. The CDR3 region is CASSLRINAEAFF. In DNA form, the CDR3 reads TGTGCCAGCAGCTTACGCATCAATGCTGAAGCTTTCTTT.

This clonotype was seen many times. The gene calls are TRBV7-2 and TRBJ1-3, with D uncertain. The ends were cut back, 0 bases at V and 0 bases at J, with 0 bases in the middle. The V gene's germline CDR1 is SGHTA and CDR2 FQGNSA. This CDR3 contains 13 residues. The chain's CDR3 is CASSLASGNTIYF. The CDR3 nucleotides read TGTGCCAGCAGCTTAGCCTCTGGAAACACCATATATTTT.

This clonotype occurred many times. The chain links TRBV28 to TRBJ1-5; D is possibly TRBD1 (5 bases). CDR1 MDHEN and CDR2 SYDVKM come from the germline V gene. V was shortened by 8 bases and J by 9 bases, with 20 bases between the two germline ends. The CDR3 totals 14 residues. This CDR3 reads CASGNYRISGPQHF. For the CDR3, the DNA is TGTGCCAGCGGGAACTACAGGATCTCCGGGCCCCAGCATTTT.

This clonotype was seen a few times. The gene calls are TRBV4-3 and TRBJ1-1; no clear D gene. Trimming took off 4 bases at V and 7 bases at J, with 10 bases between the two ends. Per the germline V gene, CDR1 is LGHNA and CDR2 is YSLEER. This CDR3 comprises 12 residues. The CDR3 loop is CASSLDRFEAFF. Here the CDR3 DNA reads TGCGCCAGCAGCCTGGACCGCTTTGAAGCTTTCTTT.

Details on this clonotype: A much bigger clone sits one base away, suggesting this may be a read error. V usage is TRBV27 and J usage is TRBJ2-5; TRBD2 aligns across 14 bases. This CDR3 has 15 residues. Germline values: CDR1 MNHEY, CDR2 SMNVEV (reference sequence). CDR3 bases: TGTGCCAGCAGGGCGACTAGCGGGGGGGAGGAGACCCAGCACTTC. It yields the protein CASRATSGGEETQHF.

This clonotype was detected ten times or more. The rearrangement joins TRBV15 to TRBJ2-2, with D possibly matching TRBD1 (5 bases). The CDR3 totals 13 residues. Trimming took off 7 bases at V and 7 bases at J, with 13 bases between the two ends. Germline values: CDR1 LNHNV, CDR2 YYDKDF (reference sequence). The CDR3 region has the DNA TGTGCCACCATTTCAGGGTTGGGCGGGGAGCTGTTTTTT. Amino acids: CATISGLGGELFF. Combining the CDR3 with reference TRBV15 and TRBJ2-2 gives the whole variable domain DAMVIQNPRYQVTQFGKPVTLSCSQTLNHNVMYWYQQKSSQAPKLLFHYYDKDFNNEADTPDNFQSRRPNTSFCFLDIRSPGLGDTAMYLCATISGLGGELFFGEGSRLTVL.

The V call is TRBV2, the J call TRBJ2-1, with D hard to call. The V gene lost 10 bases and the J gene lost 6 bases, with 13 bases spanning the gap. Germline V gives CDR1 SNHLY, CDR2 FYNNEI. The CDR3 extends over 12 amino acids. In DNA form, the CDR3 reads TGTGCCACATCGGTCCCAGGCAATGAGCAGTTCTTC. Its protein product is CATSVPGNEQFF.

This clonotype showed up many times. This rearrangement joins TRBV28 to TRBJ1-5, with no clear D. Trimming left V 6 bases short and J 6 bases short, with 18 bases between. Germline CDR1 and CDR2: MDHEN and SYDVKM. This CDR3 comprises 15 residues. CDR3 nucleotide sequence: TGTGCCAGCAGCCCCGTCGGGGATGGGAGTCAGCCCCAGCATTTT. This gives the protein CASSPVGDGSQPQHF.

This clonotype was found a few times. The V gene is TRBV20-1, the J gene TRBJ1-4; TRBD1 is a possible D gene (5 bases). Trimming pared 2 bases from V and 4 bases from J, leaving 14 bases between. Germline CDR1 is DFQATT and CDR2 is SNEGSKA (reference sequence). CDR3 size: 15 residues. CDR3 sequence (DNA): TGCAGTGCTAGATCCACCGGGGCGCTTAATGAAAAACTGTTTTTT. Translating gives CSARSTGALNEKLFF.

This clonotype was observed many times. The chain is built from TRBV5-1 and TRBJ2-5; weak D call: TRBD2 (6 bases). The CDR3 has 13 amino acids. The germline V gene has CDR1 SGHRS and CDR2 YFSETQ. Between the trimmed V and J ends, which lost 5 bases and 1 base, there was a span of 9 bases. The CDR3 reads CASREGTQETQYF. CDR3 sequence (DNA): TGCGCCAGCAGGGAGGGGACCCAAGAGACCCAGTACTTC. Variable domain in full (rest from reference TRBV5-1 and TRBJ2-5): KAGVTQTPRYLIKTRGQQVTLSCSPISGHRSVSWYQQTPGQGLQFLFEYFSETQRNKGNFPGRFSGRQFSNSRSEMNVSTLELGDSALYLCASREGTQETQYFGPGTRLLVL.

The chain couples TRBV5-1 to TRBJ2-3, with 9 bases identical to TRBD2. The CDR3 is 15 residues long. Per germline, CDR1 SGHRS and CDR2 YFSETQ. V shed 2 bases and J 3 bases; nucleotides not matched to a gene: 4. CDR3 region: CASSLSLAGTDTQYF. CDR3 bases: TGCGCCAGCAGCTTAAGTCTAGCGGGAACAGATACGCAGTATTTT.

In its sample, this clonotype was seen many times. The chain couples TRBV28 to TRBJ2-5; D call uncertain. V was clipped by 10 bases and J by 1 base, with 13 bases between them. This CDR3 has 13 residues. Germline CDR1 reads MDHEN; CDR2 reads SYDVKM. CDR3 nucleotide sequence: TGTGCCATTTCTGAAGGAGCCCAAGAGACCCAGTACTTC. Protein: CAISEGAQETQYF.

Many counts were recorded for this clonotype. This chain connects TRBV4-1 to TRBJ1-6, with D tentatively TRBD1 (5 bases). This CDR3 is built from 14 residues. CDR1 MGHRA and CDR2 YSYEKL come from the germline V gene. Deletions cut 1 base from V and 5 bases from J, with 6 bases between. CDR3 region: CASSQGQNNSPLHF. The CDR3 nucleotides read TGCGCCAGCAGCCAAGGACAGAATAATTCACCCCTCCACTTT.

This clonotype was seen many times. V and J are TRBV7-2 and TRBJ2-1, with 11 bases identical to TRBD2. The ends lost 5 bases at V and 10 bases at J; junction bases unmatched: 10. The CDR3 covers 15 residues. The germline gives CDR1 SGHTA, CDR2 FQGNSA. The CDR3 nucleotides are TGTGCCAGCAGCGTGGGACTAGCGGTGGCGGAGGAGCAGTTCTTC. Protein product: CASSVGLAVAEEQFF. The whole variable domain, remainder taken from reference TRBV7-2 and TRBJ2-1, is GAGVSQSPSNKVTEKGKDVELRCDPISGHTALYWYRQSLGQGLEFLIYFQGNSAPDKSGLPSDRFSAERTGGSVSTLTIQRTQQEDSAVYLCASSVGLAVAEEQFFGPGTRLTVL.

The chain is built from TRBV4-2 and TRBJ1-1, with 7 positions matching TRBD1. Germline V lookup: CDR1 LGHNA, CDR2 YNFKEQ. Unmatched junction bases numbered 6, after V lost 4 bases and J lost 1 base. This CDR3 comprises 15 residues. The CDR3 sequence: CASSRKTGPNTEAFF. The CDR3 bases are TGTGCCAGCAGCCGGAAGACAGGGCCGAACACTGAAGCTTTCTTT.

This clonotype has ten or more counts. V gene TRBV7-2 combines with J gene TRBJ2-1; 10 positions match TRBD2. The CDR3 consists of 17 residues. V shed 0 bases, J shed 2 bases, and the junction held 4 bases outside the gene matches. The germline V gene encodes CDR1 SGHTA and CDR2 FQGNSA. The CDR3 sequence: CASSLARTSGAYNEQFF. As DNA, the CDR3 is TGTGCCAGCAGCTTAGCGCGAACTAGCGGGGCCTACAATGAGCAGTTCTTC.

This clonotype has just a few counts. This CDR3 is CSARVPDRGLVSSYEQYF. The CDR3 DNA reads as TGCAGTGCTAGGGTCCCGGACAGGGGGCTGGTTAGCTCCTACGAGCAGTACTTC. This chain uses TRBV20-1 with TRBJ2-7, with 11 positions matching TRBD1. Germline V gene sequence: CDR1 DFQATT, CDR2 SNEGSKA (reference sequence). V was pared by 3 bases and J by 0 bases, with 13 bases of the junction left unmatched. This CDR3 spans 18 amino acids.